The 22 T cell receptor beta chains below come from one sample, sequenced in a study of blood T cells in healthy people across ages. A J-beta primer mix and a sample-barcoded 5' primer were used in a second PCR of roughly 6 to 11 cycles. From the 5' RACE reads, TCRdb called clonotypes with MiXCR, one entry per CDR3 protein. The sample holds about 970,000 distinct CDR3 sequences, 51% seen once. Specimen: blood. These receptors came from a woman aged 60-75 years in good health.

This chain uses TRBV20-1 with TRBJ2-1; D is possibly TRBD1 or TRBD2 (6 bases each). Germline CDR1 reads DFQATT; CDR2 reads SNEGSKA (reference sequence). This CDR3 spans 14 amino acids. V was cut by 3 bases and J by 2 bases, with 11 bases left in between. The CDR3 reads CSARAGQAYNEQFF. The CDR3 DNA sequence: TGCAGTGCTAGGGCGGGACAAGCCTACAATGAGCAGTTCTTC.

V gene TRBV28 combines with J gene TRBJ2-7; D call uncertain. V lost 4 bases and J lost 10, with 14 bases in between. Germline CDR1 reads MDHEN; CDR2 reads SYDVKM. The CDR3 spans 12 residues. The CDR3 nucleotides are TGTGCCAGCAGTTCTCTCCCAAAATCCCAGTACTTC. Residues: CASSSLPKSQYF.

The gene calls are TRBV5-1 and TRBJ2-2; no reliable D call. The CDR3 has 15 amino acids. Germline CDR1 is SGHRS and CDR2 is YFSETQ. V lost 2 bases to trimming and J lost 4 bases, with 12 bases between them. The CDR3 DNA reads TGCGCCAGCAGCTTCCTGGACGGCGGCACCGGGGAGCTGTTTTTT. This encodes CASSFLDGGTGELFF. Using reference TRBV5-1 and TRBJ2-2 for the parts outside the CDR3, the full variable domain is KAGVTQTPRYLIKTRGQQVTLSCSPISGHRSVSWYQQTPGQGLQFLFEYFSETQRNKGNFPGRFSGRQFSNSRSEMNVSTLELGDSALYLCASSFLDGGTGELFFGEGSRLTVL.

The chain employs TRBV12-3 or TRBV12-4 and TRBJ2-3; D unresolved. CDR3 size: 13 residues. Trimming took 6 bases from V and 6 from J, leaving 13 bases between them. The CDR3 DNA sequence: TGTGCCAGCAGCATAGTGAGGTGGGATACGCAGTATTTT. Its translation is CASSIVRWDTQYF.

This clonotype was counted a few times. The chain employs TRBV29-1 and TRBJ2-1, with TRBD1 matching 10 bases. Germline V lookup: CDR1 SQVTM, CDR2 ANQGSEA. This CDR3 has 17 amino acids. The ends lost 5 bases at V and 6 bases at J; junction bases unmatched: 16. CDR3 in DNA: TGCAGCGTTCCCCGGGCTCTCACAGACAGGGGGCCCAATGAGCAGTTCTTC. Protein product: CSVPRALTDRGPNEQFF.

This clonotype was seen a handful of times. The gene calls are TRBV7-2 and TRBJ2-3; possible D gene TRBD1, 6 bases. The CDR3 contains 14 residues. Germline V lookup: CDR1 SGHTA, CDR2 FQGNSA. Trimming pared 5 bases from V and 4 bases from J, leaving 13 bases between. CDR3 residues: CASSPDRNPDTQYF. The CDR3, as DNA: TGTGCCAGCAGCCCCGACAGGAATCCAGATACGCAGTATTTT.

The chain combines TRBV4-1 with TRBJ2-3; D is undetermined. The V and J ends lost 3 bases and 0 bases respectively, with 7 bases between them. The CDR3 sequence is 14 residues long. CDR1 and CDR2 from the germline V gene are MGHRA and YSYEKL. For the CDR3, the DNA is TGCGCCAGCAGCCACCAGCAGAGCACAGATACGCAGTATTTT. Its protein product is CASSHQQSTDTQYF.

This clonotype was seen at least ten times. The chain has TRBV5-1 and TRBJ2-7; 9 bases agree with TRBD1. Trimming removed 4 bases from V and 6 bases from J; junction bases left unmatched: 5. Germline V gene lookup returns CDR1 SGHRS and CDR2 YFSETQ. The CDR3 has 13 residues. CDR3 amino acids: CASSLGQGSEQYF. The CDR3 bases are TGCGCCAGCAGCCTGGGACAGGGAAGCGAGCAGTACTTC.

The chain joins TRBV6-5 to TRBJ1-4; no clear D. The length of the CDR3 is 13 residues. The V end lost 8 bases, the J end lost 0 bases, and 7 bases lay between the germline ends. Germline CDR1 and CDR2: MNHEY and SVGAGI. This chain's CDR3 is CASGPATNEKLFF. CDR3 nucleotide sequence: TGTGCCAGCGGCCCTGCAACTAATGAAAAACTGTTTTTT.

Only a few counts were recorded for this clonotype. J is TRBJ2-4 and V is TRBV6-6, with D maybe TRBD2 (6 bases). Gene TRBJ2-7 matches the end of the DNA better, so the J call may be wrong. Germline V gene sequence: CDR1 MNHNY, CDR2 SVGAGI (reference sequence). The CDR3 has 15 amino acids. CDR3 residues: CASSYSTGRPYEQYF. In nucleotides, the CDR3 is TGTGCCAGCAGTTACTCCACCGGGAGACCCTACGAGCAGTACTTC.

V and J are TRBV7-2 and TRBJ2-7; 10 bases are a match to TRBD1. The CDR3 is made up of 15 amino acids. Germline V lookup: CDR1 SGHTA, CDR2 FQGNSA. With V trimmed by 3 bases and J by 3 bases, 5 bases remained unmatched. CDR3 nucleotide sequence: TGTGCCAGCAGCTTGGGTGGACAGGGGGTCTACGAGCAGTACTTC. This translates into CASSLGGQGVYEQYF.

The V call is TRBV7-3, the J call TRBJ2-5; D is undetermined. Germline values: CDR1 SGHTA, CDR2 FQGTGA. The CDR3 totals 14 residues. With 1 base removed from V and 4 bases from J, the gap between germline ends came to 10 bases. CDR3 amino acids: CASSLRVPPETQYF. The CDR3 coding sequence is TGTGCCAGCAGCTTAAGAGTCCCCCCAGAGACCCAGTACTTC. Full variable domain (rest looked up from reference TRBV7-3 and TRBJ2-5): GAGVSQTPSNKVTEKGKYVELRCDPISGHTALYWYRQSLGQGPEFLIYFQGTGAADDSGLPNDRFFAVRPEGSVSTLKIQRTERGDSAVYLCASSLRVPPETQYFGPGTRLLVL.

Remarks on this clonotype: A single base separates this from a much larger clone, so it may be a read error. This chain uses TRBV29-1 with TRBJ2-1; 13 positions match TRBD2. The CDR3 sequence is 14 residues long. V lost 7 bases, J lost 10 bases, and 10 bases stayed unmatched. Germline loops: CDR1 SQVTM, CDR2 ANQGSEA. The CDR3 DNA follows: TGCAGCGCTCGACTAGCGGGAGGCTTTGACGAGCAGTTCTTC. It encodes CSARLAGGFDEQFF.

This rearrangement joins TRBV24-1 to TRBJ1-2; 11 bases are shared with TRBD1. Trimming at V came to 3 bases and at J to 6 bases, leaving 5 bases not matched to a gene. CDR1 KGHDR and CDR2 SFDVKD come from the germline V gene. The CDR3 is 15 residues long. CDR3 DNA sequence: TGTGCCACCAGTGATCGGACAGGGGGCGCGAATGGCTACACCTTC. It translates to CATSDRTGGANGYTF.

V is TRBV10-3 and J is TRBJ2-3, with 8 bases aligning to TRBD2. The CDR3 totals 17 residues. With V trimmed by 5 bases and J by 3 bases, 13 bases remained unmatched. Germline CDR1 ENHRY, CDR2 SYGVKD. For the CDR3, the DNA is TGTGCCATCAGTTTTGCCACCGGGGCTAGCGGGACAGATACGCAGTATTTT. Encoded protein: CAISFATGASGTDTQYF.

This chain joins TRBV20-1 and TRBJ2-5, with D possibly TRBD1 on 6 matching bases. The CDR3 has 14 amino acids. V was shortened by 3 bases and J by 5 bases, with 16 bases between the two germline ends. The germline gives CDR1 DFQATT, CDR2 SNEGSKA (reference sequence). The CDR3 protein is CSARDFRGRETQYF. The CDR3 region has the DNA TGCAGTGCTAGGGACTTCAGGGGCCGGGAGACCCAGTACTTC.

This clonotype was recorded many times. The chain is built from TRBV4-2 and TRBJ2-3, with TRBD2 matching over 9 bases. The CDR3 has 17 amino acids. Per the germline V gene, CDR1 is LGHNA and CDR2 is YNFKEQ. J was trimmed by 5 bases and V by 0 bases; bases with no gene match: 9. CDR3 coding DNA: TGTGCCAGCAGCCAAGACATGATAGCGGGAGTGGTAGATACGCAGTATTTT. It codes for CASSQDMIAGVVDTQYF.

CDR3 in amino acids: CASSPLHWYQETQYF. CDR3 nucleotides: TGTGCCAGCAGCCCGTTACACTGGTACCAAGAGACCCAGTACTTC. The chain couples TRBV11-2 to TRBJ2-5; D gene uncertain. V lost 5 bases to trimming and J lost 0 bases, with 13 bases between them. The CDR3 is 15 amino acids. Per the germline V gene, CDR1 is SGHAT and CDR2 is FQNNGV.

V is TRBV6-2 or TRBV6-3 and J is TRBJ2-7; the D gene is possibly TRBD2 (6 bases). CDR1 and CDR2 from the germline V gene are MNHEY and SVGEGT. Trimming took 6 bases from V and 1 from J, leaving 10 bases between them. This CDR3 spans 13 amino acids. The CDR3 DNA reads TGTGCCAGCAGCGGGAGTCTTTCCTACGAGCAGTACTTC. Translation: CASSGSLSYEQYF.

The CDR3 DNA reads TGCGCCAGCAGTGAGTTTCAAGATACGCAGTATTTT. It yields the protein CASSEFQDTQYF. V and J are TRBV10-1 and TRBJ2-3; no clear D gene. This CDR3 is 12 amino acids long. Germline lookup yields CDR1 WNHNN and CDR2 SYGVQD (reference sequence). V lost 1 base and J lost 5, with 4 bases in between.

The rearrangement uses TRBV7-8 and TRBJ2-2, with TRBD2 identical over 9 bases. The V segment lost 5 bases and the J segment 5 bases; nucleotides outside the gene matches: 6. Germline V gene sequence: CDR1 SGHVS, CDR2 FQNEAQ. This CDR3 is built from 15 residues. CDR3 DNA: TGTGCCAGCAGCATTAGCGGGAGTATGACCGGGGAGCTGTTTTTT. As protein: CASSISGSMTGELFF.

This clonotype was detected a few times. This chain connects TRBV7-2 to TRBJ2-5; 7 nucleotides agree with TRBD1. The CDR3 sequence is 14 residues long. Trimming took 5 bases from V and 1 from J; bases not matched to a gene: 4. CDR1 SGHTA and CDR2 FQGNSA come from the germline V gene. CDR3 region: CASSQGQIQETQYF. CDR3 DNA: TGTGCCAGCAGCCAGGGACAGATCCAAGAGACCCAGTACTTC.